The clone carrying this T cell receptor beta chain has just one count. The sample is drawn from a study of blood T cell repertoires in COVID-19. Study at large: Sites across the United States, Italy and Spain contributed samples from acute and convalescent COVID-19. PBMCs, B-cell-depleted T cells, or T cells provided the cDNA or gDNA that made up the material.

Per the germline V gene, CDR1 is MNHEY and CDR2 is SVGAGI. The CDR3 contains 15 residues. The V gene end was trimmed by 5 bases and the J gene end by 4 bases; junction bases not matched to a gene: 7. In the authors' workflow: For nucleated cells, counts were estimated from reference gene primer amplification. Data came from immunoSEQ multiplex PCR; TCRdb stores just in-frame clones and leaves some out. The DNA was the basis for D and trimming; V, J and clone size are from that table. The profile covers about 170,000 clones, with roughly 84% appearing a single time and 12% to 15% taken by the ten largest.

This clonotype was sampled from a man in his late teens or twenties with active or convalescent COVID-19. V gene TRBV6-5 combines with J gene TRBJ1-2; 10 nucleotides align to TRBD1. Sequencing was done on a sample of peripheral blood. CDR3 loop: CASSKTGTGVYGYTF. The DNA for the CDR3 is TGTGCCAGCAGTAAGACCGGGACAGGGGTCTATGGCTACACCTTC.